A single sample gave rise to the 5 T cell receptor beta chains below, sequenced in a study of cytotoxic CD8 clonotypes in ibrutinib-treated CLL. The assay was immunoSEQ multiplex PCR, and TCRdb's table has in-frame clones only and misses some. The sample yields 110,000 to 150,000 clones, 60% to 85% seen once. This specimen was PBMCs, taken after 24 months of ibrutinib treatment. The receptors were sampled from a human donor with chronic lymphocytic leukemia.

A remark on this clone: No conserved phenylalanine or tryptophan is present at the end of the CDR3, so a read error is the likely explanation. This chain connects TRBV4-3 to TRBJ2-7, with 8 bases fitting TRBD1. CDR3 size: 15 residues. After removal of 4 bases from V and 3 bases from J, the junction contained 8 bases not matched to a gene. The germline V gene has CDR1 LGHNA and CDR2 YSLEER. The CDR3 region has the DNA TGCGCCAGCAGCCCACGGACAGGGTCCGACTACGAGCAGTACCTC. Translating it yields CASSPRTGSDYEQYL.

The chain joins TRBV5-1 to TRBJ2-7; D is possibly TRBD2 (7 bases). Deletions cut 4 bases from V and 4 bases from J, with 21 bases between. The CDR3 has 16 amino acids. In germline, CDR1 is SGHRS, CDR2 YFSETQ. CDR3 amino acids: CASSRRWGGVGYEQYF. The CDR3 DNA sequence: TGCGCCAGCAGCCGTAGATGGGGGGGCGTAGGATACGAGCAGTACTTC.

The CDR3 region has the DNA TGTGCCAGCAGCTTAGGGCCTCTAGCGGCGAGCTCCTACGAGCAGTACTTC. Its protein product is CASSLGPLAASSYEQYF. The chain uses TRBV7-9 and TRBJ2-7; 7 positions match TRBD2. The germline V gene has CDR1 SEHNR and CDR2 FQNEAQ (reference sequence). This CDR3 region has 17 residues. The trim removed 1 base at V and 0 bases at J, leaving 9 bases unmatched.

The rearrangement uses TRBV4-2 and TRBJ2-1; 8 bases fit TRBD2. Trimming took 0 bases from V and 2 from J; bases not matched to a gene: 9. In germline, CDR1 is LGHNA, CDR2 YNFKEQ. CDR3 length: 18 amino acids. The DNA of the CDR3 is TGTGCCAGCAGCCAAGATGGGAGACTAGCGACACCCTACAATGAGCAGTTCTTC. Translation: CASSQDGRLATPYNEQFF.

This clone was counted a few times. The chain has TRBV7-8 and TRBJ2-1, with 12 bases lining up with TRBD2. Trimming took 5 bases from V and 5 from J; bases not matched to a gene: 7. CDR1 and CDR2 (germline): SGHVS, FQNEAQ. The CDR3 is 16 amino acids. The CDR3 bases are TGTGCCAGCAGCCCTACTAGCGGGAGGCCAAACAATGAGCAGTTCTTC. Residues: CASSPTSGRPNNEQFF.